These 17 T cell receptor beta chains share one sample of origin, sequenced in a study of T cell responses to AZD1222 COVID-19 vaccine (dated by TCRdb to the early 2020s). According to the study, the label for this sample's time point signals: about 28 days (+/-7) after the second vaccine dose. The library was built by means of the immunoSEQ multiplex PCR assay. TCRdb mirrors the immuneACCESS table, restricted to in-frame sequences. Some clones are absent from its copies; in checked studies, under half trace to an unresolved V gene, and the reason for the others is unknown. Counted in this sample were roughly 110,000 clones; 90% of them appeared once. The ten largest clonotypes hold 8% of the sample. The input for sequencing was peripheral blood, taken 28 days after the second AZD1222 dose. The receptors here all came from an adult who received the AZD1222 COVID-19 vaccine.

J is TRBJ2-5 and V is TRBV19, with 10 bases aligning to TRBD2. V lost 7 bases, J lost 3 bases, and 5 bases stayed unmatched. This CDR3 has 14 residues. Germline CDR1 LNHDA, CDR2 SQIVND (reference sequence). DNA for the CDR3: TGTGCCAGTAAGAGCGGGGGGGCAGAAGAGACCCAGTACTTC. It yields the protein CASKSGGAEETQYF.

The chain has TRBV19 and TRBJ2-2; the D is unclear. V lost 8 bases to trimming and J lost 11 bases, with 15 bases between them. CDR1 and CDR2 from the germline V gene are LNHDA and SQIVND (reference sequence). This CDR3 has 12 amino acids. CDR3 sequence reads: CASGPLGPELFF. CDR3 nucleotide sequence: TGTGCCAGTGGGCCCCTTGGCCCTGAGCTGTTTTTT. The whole variable domain, remainder taken from reference TRBV19 and TRBJ2-2, is DGGITQSPKYLFRKEGQNVTLSCEQNLNHDAMYWYRQDPGQGLRLIYYSQIVNDFQKGDIAEGYSVSREKKESFPLTVTSAQKNPTAFYLCASGPLGPELFFGEGSRLTVL.

V usage is TRBV19 and J usage is TRBJ1-6; D ambiguous. The length of the CDR3 is 12 residues. Trimming stripped 0 bases from V and 7 bases from J, with 1 base between. Per germline, CDR1 LNHDA and CDR2 SQIVND (reference sequence). The CDR3 coding sequence is TGTGCCAGTAGTATAGAGAATTCACCCCTCCACTTT. As protein: CASSIENSPLHF.

The chain is built from TRBV19 and TRBJ1-5; tentatively, D is TRBD1 (5 bases). CDR1 and CDR2 (germline): LNHDA, SQIVND (reference sequence). The V and J ends lost 6 bases and 5 bases respectively, with 20 bases between them. This CDR3 region has 16 residues. For the CDR3, the DNA is TGTGCCAGTAGCCCACAAGGAGGGACCTCCTATCAGCCCCAGCATTTT. The encoded protein is CASSPQGGTSYQPQHF.

The chain recombines TRBV30 with TRBJ2-5; D might be TRBD1 (6 bases). V gave up 8 bases and J gave up 5 bases, with 12 bases separating them. In germline, CDR1 is GTSNPN, CDR2 SVGIG (reference sequence). The length of the CDR3 is 11 residues. The CDR3 sequence is CAGTKRETQYF. CDR3 in DNA: TGTGCCGGGACAAAACGGGAGACCCAGTACTTC.

This clone was counted a single time. The rearrangement links TRBV7-9 to TRBJ1-2; D perhaps matches TRBD1 (5 bases). The CDR3 consists of 14 residues. The germline V gene has CDR1 SEHNR and CDR2 FQNEAQ (reference sequence). The V and J ends lost 5 bases and 9 bases respectively, with 19 bases between them. CDR3 sequence: CASSPGGTASRYTF. CDR3 in DNA: TGTGCCAGCAGCCCTGGCGGGACCGCATCCCGCTACACCTTC.

V usage is TRBV5-4 and J usage is TRBJ2-7; perhaps TRBD2 as D (5 bases). The CDR3 is 17 amino acids. The V end was cut by 0 bases, the J end by 2 bases, with 18 bases between. Per germline, CDR1 SGHNT and CDR2 YYREEE (reference sequence). The CDR3 DNA reads TGTGCCAGCAGCTTGGTACACGGGAAATTTGGAACCTACGAGCAGTACTTC. The encoded protein is CASSLVHGKFGTYEQYF.

The rearrangement links TRBV19 to TRBJ2-1, with TRBD2 matching 14 bases. The germline V gene encodes CDR1 LNHDA and CDR2 SQIVND (reference sequence). CDR3 length: 20 residues. V dropped 8 bases and J dropped 2; count of bases not matched to a gene: 17. The CDR3 region has the DNA TGTGCCAGTCCACCTCCATCCGGGACTAGCGGGGGCCTAACCTACAATGAGCAGTTCTTC. Translating it yields CASPPPSGTSGGLTYNEQFF.

The chain recombines TRBV7-2 with TRBJ2-7; D might be TRBD1 (6 bases). Germline V gene sequence: CDR1 SGHTA, CDR2 FQGNSA. V was clipped by 1 base and J by 3 bases, with 10 bases between them. This CDR3 contains 14 residues. This CDR3 is CASSLDRVGYEQYF. The CDR3 coding sequence is TGTGCCAGCAGCTTAGACAGGGTCGGCTACGAGCAGTACTTC.

This chain links TRBV9 with TRBJ1-3; 7 bases are shared with TRBD1. Unmatched junction bases numbered 3, after V lost 3 bases and J lost 0 bases. The germline gives CDR1 SGDLS, CDR2 YYNGEE. The CDR3 has 15 amino acids. The CDR3 region has the DNA TGTGCCAGCAGCGGGCCAGGGGGCTCTGGAAACACCATATATTTT. It yields the protein CASSGPGGSGNTIYF.

The V and J genes are TRBV6-4 and TRBJ2-1; no reliable D call. Germline loops: CDR1 MRHNA, CDR2 SNTAGT. This CDR3 region has 14 residues. Trimming stripped 0 bases from V and 11 bases from J, with 14 bases between. In DNA, the CDR3 is TGTGCCAGCAGTGACTCCTCGGCAGCCACTCAGCAGTTCTTC. It yields the protein CASSDSSAATQQFF.

The chain carries TRBV15 and TRBJ1-1, with 7 bases aligning to TRBD1. The CDR3 covers 14 residues. The germline CDR1 and CDR2 sequences are LNHNV and YYDKDF (reference sequence). The V gene end was trimmed by 1 base and the J gene end by 7 bases; junction bases not matched to a gene: 6. Here the CDR3 DNA reads TGTGCCACCAGCAGAGTTGGTACAGGGGTTGAAGCTTTCTTT. Its translation is CATSRVGTGVEAFF.

This sequence joins TRBV9 and TRBJ1-2; D possibly corresponds to TRBD1 (6 bases). CDR1 and CDR2 from the germline V gene are SGDLS and YYNGEE. V was cut by 4 bases and J by 5 bases, with 6 bases left in between. This CDR3 has 11 amino acids. The CDR3 coding sequence is TGTGCCAGCAGCACAGGGTATGGCTACACCTTC. Translation gives CASSTGYGYTF.

This chain uses TRBV6-9 with TRBJ2-1; 8 nucleotides match TRBD2. Germline lookup yields CDR1 MNHGY and CDR2 SVAAGI. J was trimmed by 0 bases and V by 11 bases; bases with no gene match: 12. The CDR3 has 16 residues. The CDR3 DNA reads TGTGCCTCCTTCGGGGGGGTCTCTAGCTCCTACAATGAGCAGTTCTTC. It encodes CASFGGVSSSYNEQFF.

This rearrangement joins TRBV19 to TRBJ1-1; 7 bases match TRBD1. V trimming: 4 bases; J trimming: 1 base; junction bases outside the gene matches: 6. From germline, CDR1 is LNHDA and CDR2 SQIVND (reference sequence). This CDR3 region has 15 residues. CDR3 protein: CASSTLNRGNTEAFF. The CDR3 coding sequence is TGTGCCAGTAGTACGTTAAACAGGGGGAACACTGAAGCTTTCTTT.

This chain joins TRBV7-2 and TRBJ1-2; D gene ambiguous. CDR3 length equals 12 residues. The germline CDR1 and CDR2 sequences are SGHTA and FQGNSA. V was clipped by 1 base and J by 4 bases, with 4 bases between them. In DNA form, the CDR3 reads TGTGCCAGCAGCTTAGTGGGCTATGGCTACACCTTC. As protein: CASSLVGYGYTF.

This clone came up once. V is TRBV6-2 or TRBV6-3 and J is TRBJ2-5; the D is unclear. The CDR3 covers 14 residues. From germline, CDR1 is MNHEY and CDR2 SVGEGT. The V gene lost 2 bases and the J gene lost 5 bases, with 12 bases spanning the gap. The CDR3 region has the DNA TGTGCCAGCAGTTACGGTGGTAACTCGGAGACCCAGTACTTC. This gives the protein CASSYGGNSETQYF.